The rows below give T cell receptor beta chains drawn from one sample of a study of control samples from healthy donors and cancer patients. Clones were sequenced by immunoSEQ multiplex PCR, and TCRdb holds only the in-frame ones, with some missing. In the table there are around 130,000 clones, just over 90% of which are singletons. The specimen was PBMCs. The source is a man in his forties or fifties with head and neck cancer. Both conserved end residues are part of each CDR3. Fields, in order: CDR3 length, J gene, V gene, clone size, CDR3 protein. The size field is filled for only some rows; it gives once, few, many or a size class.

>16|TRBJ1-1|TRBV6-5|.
CASSYTVPGFYTEAFF
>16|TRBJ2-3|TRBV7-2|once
CASSASRVGRTDTQYF
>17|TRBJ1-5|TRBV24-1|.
CATSDPRGRASNQPQHF
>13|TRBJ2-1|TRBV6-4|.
CASSESSYNEQFF
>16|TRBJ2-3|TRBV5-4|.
CASSFDLAGGADTQYF
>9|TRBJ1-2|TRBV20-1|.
CSAGVGYTF
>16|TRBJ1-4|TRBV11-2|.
CASSLDSGRGGEKLFF
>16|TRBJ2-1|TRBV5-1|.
CASSLRGLVLYNEQFF
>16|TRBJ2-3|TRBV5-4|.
CASSLGGRMGTDTQYF
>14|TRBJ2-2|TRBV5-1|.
CASSNTGISGELFF
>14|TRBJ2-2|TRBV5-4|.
CASSLPSNTGELFF
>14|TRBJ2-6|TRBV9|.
CASSVTGWSGVLTF
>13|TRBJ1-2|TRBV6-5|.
CASRDTGLSGYTF
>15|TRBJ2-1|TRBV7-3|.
CASSLMGGTYNEQFF
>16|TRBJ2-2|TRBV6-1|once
CASSAVRDRSTGELFF
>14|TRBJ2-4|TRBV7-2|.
CASSYGQVGNIQYF
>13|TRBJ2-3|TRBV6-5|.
CASSYSTGDTQYF
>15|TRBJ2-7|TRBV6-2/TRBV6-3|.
CASSPGTGVTYEQYF
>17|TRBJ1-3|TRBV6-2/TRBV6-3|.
CASSGATPIPSGNTIYF
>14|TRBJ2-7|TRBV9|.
CASSVGGSSYEQYF
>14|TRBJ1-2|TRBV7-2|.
CASSSYQDSYGYTF
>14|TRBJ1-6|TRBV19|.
CASSKDRTNSPLHF
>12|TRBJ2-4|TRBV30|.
CAWSVMVDIQYF
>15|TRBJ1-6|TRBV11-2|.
CASSLLGTGNSPLHF
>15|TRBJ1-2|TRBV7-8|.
CASSLGGQANYGYTF
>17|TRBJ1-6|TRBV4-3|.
CASSQDRGSGANSPLHF
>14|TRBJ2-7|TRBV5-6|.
CASSSGQGDYEQYF
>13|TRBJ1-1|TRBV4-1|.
CASSQPGYTEAFF
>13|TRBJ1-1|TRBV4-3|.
CASSQDLPGRAFF
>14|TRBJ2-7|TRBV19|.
CASSTVGGGYEQYF
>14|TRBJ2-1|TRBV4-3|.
CASSRDISYNEQFF
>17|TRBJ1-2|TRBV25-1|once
CASSEYNWGRRGNGYTF
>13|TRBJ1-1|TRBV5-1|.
CASSLGPTTEAFF
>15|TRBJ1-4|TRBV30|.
CAWSVHKGGREKLFF
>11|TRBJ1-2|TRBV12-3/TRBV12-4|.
CASSLRGRVDF
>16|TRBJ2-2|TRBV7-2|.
CASSLNPRGGPGELFF
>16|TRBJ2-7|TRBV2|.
CASSEATDRLGYEQYF
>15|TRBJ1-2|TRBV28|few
CASTLDRQGNYGYTF
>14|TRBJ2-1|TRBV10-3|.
CAISERERGNEQFF
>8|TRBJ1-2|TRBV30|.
CAWDGYTF
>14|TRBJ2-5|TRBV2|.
CASTGYRGLETQYF
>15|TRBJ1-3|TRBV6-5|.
CASSYRGANGNTIYF
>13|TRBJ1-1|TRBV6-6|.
CASSYQGGTEAFF
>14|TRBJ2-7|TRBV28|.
CASSYPGLAGEQYF
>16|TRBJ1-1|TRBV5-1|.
CASSLGAGRTNTEAFF
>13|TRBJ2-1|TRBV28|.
CASRTSDYNEQFF
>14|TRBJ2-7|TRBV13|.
CASTNSGGLYEQYF
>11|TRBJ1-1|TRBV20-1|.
CSARHDTEAFF
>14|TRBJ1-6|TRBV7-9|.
CASSPPSNNSPLHF
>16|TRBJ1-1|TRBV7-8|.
CASSLQGLRMNTEAFF
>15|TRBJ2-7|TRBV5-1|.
CASSFTGDVLREQYF
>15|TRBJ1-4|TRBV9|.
CASSPASTDNEKLFF
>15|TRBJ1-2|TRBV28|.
CASSPLDSNFYGYTF
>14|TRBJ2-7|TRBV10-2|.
CASSYGTGRFEQYF
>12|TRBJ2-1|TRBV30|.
CAWRGRLNEQFF
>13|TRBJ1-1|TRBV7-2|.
CASSLERWGMAFF
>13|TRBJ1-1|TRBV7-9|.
CASSRTGGTEAFF
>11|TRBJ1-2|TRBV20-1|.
CSARSPYGYTF
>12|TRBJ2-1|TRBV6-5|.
CASSQGYNEQFF
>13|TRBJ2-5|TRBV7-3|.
CASSLMQGGAQYF